This TCR beta chain originates from a study of T cell responses to AZD1222 COVID-19 vaccine. Study information: Pooling of second doses given at about 4 or about 12 weeks was done.

The length of the CDR3 is 14 residues. Per the germline V gene, CDR1 is SEHNR and CDR2 is FQNEAQ (reference sequence). V lost 3 bases, J lost 1 base, and 8 bases lay in between. As for this clone: Its matching antigen is unknown.

Assay used: immunoSEQ multiplex PCR; TCRdb lists only in-frame clones, some missing. The sample lists tens of thousands of clones, nearly 90% occurring once. Study-wide findings and caveats: Donors were largely white British and mainly female; clonal diversity was possibly underestimated.

The receptor's source is an adult in good health. The chain joins TRBV7-9 to TRBJ2-3; D gene ambiguous. The specimen comprised peripheral blood, sampled on day 0 of AZD1222 vaccination. CDR3 in DNA: TGTGCCAGCAGCTTGAGTCCTGGCACAGATACGCAGTATTTT. Translated: CASSLSPGTDTQYF.